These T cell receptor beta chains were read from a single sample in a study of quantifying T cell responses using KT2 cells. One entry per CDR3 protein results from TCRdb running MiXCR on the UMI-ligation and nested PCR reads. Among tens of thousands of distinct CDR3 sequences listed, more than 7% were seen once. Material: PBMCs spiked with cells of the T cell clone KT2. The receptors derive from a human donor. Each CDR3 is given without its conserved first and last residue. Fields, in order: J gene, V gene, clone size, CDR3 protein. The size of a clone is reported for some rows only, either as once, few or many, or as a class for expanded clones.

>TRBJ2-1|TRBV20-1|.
SALRQGGVHEQF
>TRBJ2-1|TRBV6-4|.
ATSEGFNNEQF
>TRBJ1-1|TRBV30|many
AGLRGNTEAF
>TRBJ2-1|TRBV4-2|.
ASSPRLAGAIHNEQF
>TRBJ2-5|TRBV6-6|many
ASSYRPGTSGSQWGYWTQY
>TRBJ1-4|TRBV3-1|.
ASRPRQAPNEKLF
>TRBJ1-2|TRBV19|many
ASSSSPRWATYGYT
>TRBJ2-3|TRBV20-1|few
SAHKTGTTDTQY
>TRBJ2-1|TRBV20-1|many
SAISFPRGTVYNEQF
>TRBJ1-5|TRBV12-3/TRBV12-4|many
ASSRWRNQPQH
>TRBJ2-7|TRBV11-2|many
ASSTNRQGVEQY
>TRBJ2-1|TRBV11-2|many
ASSLIGGGASEQF
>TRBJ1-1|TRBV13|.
ASSFGDEAF
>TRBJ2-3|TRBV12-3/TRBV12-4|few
ASSFGGAVANRPYYATDTQY
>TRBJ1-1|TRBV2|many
ASRKGTENTEAF
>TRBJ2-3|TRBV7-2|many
ASSLAGTSGTDTQY
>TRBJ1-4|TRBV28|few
ASSLKGFYGKLF
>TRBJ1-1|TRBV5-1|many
ASSDTPKEAF
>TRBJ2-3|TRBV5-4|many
ASSLDSGLTDTQY
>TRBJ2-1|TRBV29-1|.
SVDAGTSRNYNEQF
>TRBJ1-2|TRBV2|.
ASGLNNYGYT
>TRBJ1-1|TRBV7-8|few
ASSSRTIGAEAF
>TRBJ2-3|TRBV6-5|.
ASNRETATDTQY
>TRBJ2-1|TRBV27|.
ASSLSPWRQLQF
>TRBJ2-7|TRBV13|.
ASSMGPDSYEQY
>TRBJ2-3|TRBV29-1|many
SVEEGGTDTQY
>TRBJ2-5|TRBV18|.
ASSSGEETQY
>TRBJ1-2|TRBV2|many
ASNQFSKGWDGYT
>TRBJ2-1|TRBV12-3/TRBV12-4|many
ASSFSLGGDEQF
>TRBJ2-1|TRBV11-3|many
APGAGSSYNEQF
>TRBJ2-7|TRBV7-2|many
ASSLATSGSLYEQY
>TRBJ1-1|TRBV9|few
ASSVGQLNTEAF
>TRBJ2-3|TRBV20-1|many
SANPPLGTQY
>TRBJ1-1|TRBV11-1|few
ASSLGRGNSEAF
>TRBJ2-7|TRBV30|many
AWTHNRAYEQY
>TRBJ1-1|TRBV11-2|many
ASSSGGSKAF
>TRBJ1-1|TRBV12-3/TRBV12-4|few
ASSFHLNTEAF
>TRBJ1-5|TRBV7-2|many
ASSTRAGANQPQH
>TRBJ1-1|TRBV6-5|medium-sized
ASSYDRMNTEAF
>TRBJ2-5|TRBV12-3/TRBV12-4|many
ASSLGTGAETQY
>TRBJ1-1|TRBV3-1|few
ASSQPGQGGVAF
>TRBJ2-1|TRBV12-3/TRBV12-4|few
ASSFRLAGGSEQF
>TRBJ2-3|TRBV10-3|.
ATGITDTQY
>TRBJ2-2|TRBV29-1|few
SVDVQPGELF
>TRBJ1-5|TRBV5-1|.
ASSLEHMNQPQH
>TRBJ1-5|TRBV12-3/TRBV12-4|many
ASSFHNQPQH
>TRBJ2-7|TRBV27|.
ASSPLRAGSYEQY
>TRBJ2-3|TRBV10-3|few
AISNRAGDTQY
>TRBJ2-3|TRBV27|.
ASRILAGDDRRAQY
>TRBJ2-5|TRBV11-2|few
ASSLGDSFEETQY
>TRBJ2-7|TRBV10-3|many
AISGAYEQY
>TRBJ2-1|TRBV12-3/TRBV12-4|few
ASSEREGYNEQF
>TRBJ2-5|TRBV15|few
ATSRGGWRETQY